The sequence of this T cell receptor (beta chain) was determined in a study of shared clonotypes between healthy human individuals. Study as a whole: Researchers drew samples from two women and a few men aged 18 to 49.

Germline trimming cut 3 bases from V and 8 bases from J; bases unmatched to any gene: 6. Looked up from germline, CDR1 is SGHNT and CDR2 is YYREEE (reference sequence). The CDR3 runs 14 residues. Clones were sequenced by immunoSEQ multiplex PCR, and TCRdb holds only the in-frame ones, with some missing. The sample lists roughly 530,000 clones; 90% to 96% were seen once. Notes on this clone: Its target is not known.

Study-wide points: Since donors were few, the genetic and exposure-history diversity represented was limited.

The specimen sequenced was naive CD4+ T cells sorted from blood. Subset described: CD45RA+ positively selected. The source of this sequence is a young woman in good health. The rearrangement uses TRBV5-4 and TRBJ2-3; 10 nucleotides agree with TRBD1. The CDR3 reads CASSSDRGPGTQYF. The DNA for the CDR3 is TGTGCCAGCAGCTCAGACAGGGGGCCGGGTACGCAGTATTTT.